The T cell receptor (beta chain) under discussion was sequenced for a study of T-cell reconstitution after alpha-beta-depleted transplantation in children (dated by TCRdb to between 2015 and 2016). Notes on the research overall: Using TCR repertoire profiling, the study quantitatively followed how T-cell immune reconstitution unfolded in children after TCRalphabeta/CD19-depleted allogeneic hematopoietic cell transplantation. The full study reports these points: In some patients, the high TCRbeta diversity seen at day 60 was put down to recipient T cells and intrathymic progenitors that had survived conditioning. The apparently early alphabetaT-cell count recovery about two months after transplant was reportedly dependent on only several hundred rapidly expanded clones derived from non-depleted graft cells. Hyperexpanded clone frequencies declined over subsequent months; after one year, T-cell counts and TCRbeta diversity were mostly attributed to newly produced T cells.

Cut back by 3 bases and 10 bases, the V and J ends lie 12 bases apart. From cysteine to phenylalanine, the CDR3 is 13 amino acids long. The kept DNA is CDR3 alone, 39 bases in frame from the first base. This clonotype was recorded a few times. Its antigen is not yet known. There are no base qualities to consult, and no much larger clone falls within one base. Libraries were built with PCR. Data came from an Illumina HiSeq 2500. TCR libraries were prepared with molecular barcoding, using unique molecular identifiers to normalize TCRbeta repertoire quantification. Using fastp trimming at Q25 and MiXCR clonotype assembly, TCRdb reanalyzed the public sequencing data and kept in-frame beta chains. Rows with one shared CDR3 protein collapse into an entry with the most common genes and DNA. The sample profile shows some 120,000 distinct CDR3 sequences; 10% of them were found once. Of the sample, around 35% is held by the ten largest clones.

The label giving this sample's treatment or condition can be read as: allogeneic hematopoietic cell transplantation with graft depleted of TCRalphabeta T cells and CD19 B cells. TCRalphabeta/CD19-depleted allogeneic hematopoietic cell grafts were given to the transplant recipients, all of whom were children. The chain uses TRBV12-3 or TRBV12-4 and TRBJ1-4; the D gene cannot be named for sure. Sample: PBMCs, taken before TCRalphabeta/CD19-depleted stem cell transplant. This receptor was identified in a boy aged 2-15 years with acute lymphoblastic leukemia, due to receive a stem cell transplant. In nucleotide form, the sequence is TGTGCCAGCAGTTTGAACCCTATTAGAAAACTGTTTTTT. This is translated as CASSLNPIRKLFF.